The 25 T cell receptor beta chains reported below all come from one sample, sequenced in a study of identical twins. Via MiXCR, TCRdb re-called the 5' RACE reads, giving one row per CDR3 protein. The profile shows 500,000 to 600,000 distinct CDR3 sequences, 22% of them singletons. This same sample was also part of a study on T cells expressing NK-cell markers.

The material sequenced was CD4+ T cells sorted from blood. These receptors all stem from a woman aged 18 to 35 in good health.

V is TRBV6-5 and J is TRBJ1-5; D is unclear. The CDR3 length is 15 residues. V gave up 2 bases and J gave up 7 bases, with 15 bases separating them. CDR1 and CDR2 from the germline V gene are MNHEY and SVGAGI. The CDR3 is CASSYPDVVGQPQHF. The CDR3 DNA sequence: TGTGCCAGCAGTTACCCCGATGTGGTTGGACAGCCCCAGCATTTT.

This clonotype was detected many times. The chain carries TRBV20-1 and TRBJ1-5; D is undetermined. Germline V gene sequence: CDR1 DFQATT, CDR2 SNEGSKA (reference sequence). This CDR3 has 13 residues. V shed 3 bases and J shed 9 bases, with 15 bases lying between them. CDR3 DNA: TGCAGTGCTAGCCCCCTAGCGGGTCGGCCCCAGCATTTT. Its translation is CSASPLAGRPQHF.

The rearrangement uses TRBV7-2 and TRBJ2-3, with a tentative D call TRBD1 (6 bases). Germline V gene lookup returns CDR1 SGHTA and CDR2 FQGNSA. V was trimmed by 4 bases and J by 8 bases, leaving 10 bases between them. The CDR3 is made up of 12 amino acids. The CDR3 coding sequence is TGTGCCAGCAGCTACAGGGAACGTACGCAGTATTTT. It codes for CASSYRERTQYF.

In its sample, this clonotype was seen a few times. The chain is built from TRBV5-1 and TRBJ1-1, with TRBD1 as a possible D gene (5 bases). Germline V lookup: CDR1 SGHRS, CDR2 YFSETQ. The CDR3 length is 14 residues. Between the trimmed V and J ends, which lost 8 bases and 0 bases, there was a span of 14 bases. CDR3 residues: CARGPDSVNTEAFF. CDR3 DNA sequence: TGCGCCAGAGGACCCGACAGCGTGAACACTGAAGCTTTCTTT.

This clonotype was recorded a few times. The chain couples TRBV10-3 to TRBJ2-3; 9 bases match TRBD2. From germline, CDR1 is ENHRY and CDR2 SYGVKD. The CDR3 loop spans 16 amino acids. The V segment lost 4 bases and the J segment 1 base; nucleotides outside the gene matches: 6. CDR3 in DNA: TGTGCCATCAGTGGGGCTAGCGGGGTTGGCACAGATACGCAGTATTTT. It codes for CAISGASGVGTDTQYF.

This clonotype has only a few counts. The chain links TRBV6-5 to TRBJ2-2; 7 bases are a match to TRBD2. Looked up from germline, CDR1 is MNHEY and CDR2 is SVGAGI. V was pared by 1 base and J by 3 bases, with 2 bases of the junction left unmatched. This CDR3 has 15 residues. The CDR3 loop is CASSYLGGDTGELFF. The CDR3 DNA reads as TGTGCCAGCAGTTACTTGGGGGGGGACACCGGGGAGCTGTTTTTT.

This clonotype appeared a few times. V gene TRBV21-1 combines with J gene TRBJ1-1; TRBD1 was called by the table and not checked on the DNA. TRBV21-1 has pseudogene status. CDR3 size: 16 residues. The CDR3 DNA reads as TGTGCCAGCAGCAAAGCGGGGGGGAACATGAACACTGAAGCTTTCTTT. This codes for CASSKAGGNMNTEAFF.

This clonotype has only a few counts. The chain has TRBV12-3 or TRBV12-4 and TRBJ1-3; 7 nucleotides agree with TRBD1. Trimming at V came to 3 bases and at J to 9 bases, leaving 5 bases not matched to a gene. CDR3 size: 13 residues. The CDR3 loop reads CASSFGDSVTIYF. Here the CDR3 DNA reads TGTGCCAGCAGTTTCGGGGACAGTGTCACCATATATTTT.

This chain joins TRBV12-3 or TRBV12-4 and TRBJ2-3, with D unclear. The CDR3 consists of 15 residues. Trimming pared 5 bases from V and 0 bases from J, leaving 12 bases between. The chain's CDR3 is CASSPTQPSTDTQYF. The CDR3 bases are TGTGCCAGCAGTCCGACCCAACCTAGCACAGATACGCAGTATTTT.

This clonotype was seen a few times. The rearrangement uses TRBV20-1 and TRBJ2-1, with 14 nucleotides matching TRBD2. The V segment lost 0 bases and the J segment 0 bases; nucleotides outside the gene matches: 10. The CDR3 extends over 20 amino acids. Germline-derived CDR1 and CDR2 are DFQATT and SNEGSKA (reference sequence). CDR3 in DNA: TGCAGTGCTAGAGATCGACCGGGACTAGCGGGAGTTTTCTCCTACAATGAGCAGTTCTTC. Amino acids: CSARDRPGLAGVFSYNEQFF.

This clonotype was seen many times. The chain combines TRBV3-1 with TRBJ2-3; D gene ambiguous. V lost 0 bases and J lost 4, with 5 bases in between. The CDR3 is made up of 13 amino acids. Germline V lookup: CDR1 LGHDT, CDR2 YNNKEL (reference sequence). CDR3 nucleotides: TGTGCCAGCAGCCAAGATCTCCCAGATACGCAGTATTTT. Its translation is CASSQDLPDTQYF.

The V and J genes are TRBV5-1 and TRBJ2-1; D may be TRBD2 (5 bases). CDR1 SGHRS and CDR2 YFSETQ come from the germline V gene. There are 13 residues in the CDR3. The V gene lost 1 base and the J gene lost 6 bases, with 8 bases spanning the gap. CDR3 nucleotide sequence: TGCGCCAGCAGCTTGCCCGGGGTCAATGAGCAGTTCTTC. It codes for CASSLPGVNEQFF.

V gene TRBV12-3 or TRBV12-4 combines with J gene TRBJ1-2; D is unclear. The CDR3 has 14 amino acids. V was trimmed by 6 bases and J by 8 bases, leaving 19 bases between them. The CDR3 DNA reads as TGTGCCAGCAGACCGCCAAGCCAGGAGGTCGGCTACACCTTC. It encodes CASRPPSQEVGYTF.

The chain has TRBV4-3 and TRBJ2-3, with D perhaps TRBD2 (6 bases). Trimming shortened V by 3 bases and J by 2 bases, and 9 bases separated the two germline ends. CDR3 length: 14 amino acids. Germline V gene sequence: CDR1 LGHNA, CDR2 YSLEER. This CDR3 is CASSQGTFTDTQYF. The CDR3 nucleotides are TGCGCCAGCAGCCAGGGGACTTTCACAGATACGCAGTATTTT.

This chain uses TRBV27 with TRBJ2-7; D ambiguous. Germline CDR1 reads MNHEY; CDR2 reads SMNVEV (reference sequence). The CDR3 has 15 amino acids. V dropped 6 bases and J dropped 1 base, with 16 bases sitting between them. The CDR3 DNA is TGTGCCAGCAGCACTCTAGGCTTGGCATCCTACGAGCAGTACTTC. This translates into CASSTLGLASYEQYF.

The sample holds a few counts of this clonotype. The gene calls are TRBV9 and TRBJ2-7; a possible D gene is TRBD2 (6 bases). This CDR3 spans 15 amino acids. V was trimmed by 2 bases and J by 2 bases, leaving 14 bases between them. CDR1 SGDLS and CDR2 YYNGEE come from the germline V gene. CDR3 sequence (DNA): TGTGCCAGCAGCGTTTGGGGGGAGAGCACCTACGAGCAGTACTTC. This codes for CASSVWGESTYEQYF.

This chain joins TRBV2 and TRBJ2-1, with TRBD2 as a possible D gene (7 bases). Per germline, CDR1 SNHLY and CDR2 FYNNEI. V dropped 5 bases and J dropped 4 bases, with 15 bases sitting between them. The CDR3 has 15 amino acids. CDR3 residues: CASSMMGGRYNEQFF. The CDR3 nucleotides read TGTGCCAGCAGTATGATGGGGGGGCGTTACAATGAGCAGTTCTTC.

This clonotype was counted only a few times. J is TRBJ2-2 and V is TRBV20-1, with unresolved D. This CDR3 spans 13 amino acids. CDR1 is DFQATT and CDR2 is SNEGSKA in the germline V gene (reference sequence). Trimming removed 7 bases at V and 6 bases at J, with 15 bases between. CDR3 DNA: TGCAGTGTGGGCTCCGCCATCCCCGGGGAGCTGTTTTTT. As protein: CSVGSAIPGELFF.

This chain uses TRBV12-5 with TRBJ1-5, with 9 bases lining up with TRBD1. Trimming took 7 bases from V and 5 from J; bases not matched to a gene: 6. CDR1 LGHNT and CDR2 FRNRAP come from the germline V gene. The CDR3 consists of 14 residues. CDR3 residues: CASAMDRGYQPQHF. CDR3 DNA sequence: TGTGCTAGTGCCATGGACAGGGGTTATCAGCCCCAGCATTTT.

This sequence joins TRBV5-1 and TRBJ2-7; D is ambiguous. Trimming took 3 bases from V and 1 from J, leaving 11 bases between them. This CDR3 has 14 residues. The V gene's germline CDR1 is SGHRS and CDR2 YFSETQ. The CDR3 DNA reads TGCGCCAGCAGCTCCGGACCGCGATCCTACGAGCAGTACTTC. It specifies CASSSGPRSYEQYF.

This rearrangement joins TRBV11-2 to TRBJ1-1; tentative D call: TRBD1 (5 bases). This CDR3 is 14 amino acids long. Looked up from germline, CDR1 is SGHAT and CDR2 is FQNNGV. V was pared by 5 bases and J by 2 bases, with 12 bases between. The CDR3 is CASSLQASNTEAFF. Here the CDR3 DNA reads TGTGCCAGCAGCCTACAGGCCTCTAACACTGAAGCTTTCTTT.

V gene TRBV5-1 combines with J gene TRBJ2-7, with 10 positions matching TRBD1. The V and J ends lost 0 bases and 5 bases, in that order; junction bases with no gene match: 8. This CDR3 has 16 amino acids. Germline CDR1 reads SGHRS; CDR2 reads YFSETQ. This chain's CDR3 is CASSLAKTGGRHEQYF. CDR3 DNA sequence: TGCGCCAGCAGCTTGGCTAAGACAGGGGGCCGCCACGAGCAGTACTTC.

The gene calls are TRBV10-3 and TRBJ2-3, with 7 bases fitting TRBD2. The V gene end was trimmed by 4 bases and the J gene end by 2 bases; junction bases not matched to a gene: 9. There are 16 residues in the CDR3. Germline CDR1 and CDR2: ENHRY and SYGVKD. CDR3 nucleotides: TGTGCCATCAGTGTTGCCCCTAGCGGCCTCACAGATACGCAGTATTTT. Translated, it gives CAISVAPSGLTDTQYF.

This CDR3 is CASSHPWTGNQETQYF. For the CDR3, the DNA is TGTGCCAGCAGTCACCCTTGGACAGGGAACCAAGAGACCCAGTACTTC. This rearrangement joins TRBV12-3 or TRBV12-4 to TRBJ2-5; 8 bases align to TRBD1. J gave up 0 bases and V 5 bases, and 8 bases lay outside the gene matches. The CDR3 loop spans 16 amino acids.

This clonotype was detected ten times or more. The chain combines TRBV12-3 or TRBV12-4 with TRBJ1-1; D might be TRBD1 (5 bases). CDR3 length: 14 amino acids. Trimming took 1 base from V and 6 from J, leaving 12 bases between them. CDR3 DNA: TGTGCCAGCAGTTTAGGGGACTTGGCCGCTGAAGCTTTCTTT. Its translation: CASSLGDLAAEAFF.